The rows below give T cell receptor beta chains drawn from one sample of a study of blood T cell repertoires in COVID-19. Some clones are missing from TCRdb's copy, which holds only in-frame ones; the method was immunoSEQ multiplex PCR. This table has about 130,000 clones, approximately 86% appearing once. Sequenced material: peripheral blood. The receptors were sampled from a woman in her forties or fifties who had recovered from COVID-19. The CDR3 runs from the conserved cysteine through the conserved F or W. The D gene is left open where the match is weak.

CDR3 DNA: TGTGCCAGCAGCTTATTCCGAGAGACCCAGTACTTC; CDR3 protein: CASSLFRETQYF; V gene: TRBV7-2; D gene: .; J gene: TRBJ2-5
CDR3 DNA: TGTGCCAGCAGACCACAGCTGGCTGAAGCTTTCTTT; CDR3 protein: CASRPQLAEAFF; V gene: TRBV2; D gene: .; J gene: TRBJ1-1
CDR3 DNA: TGTGCCAGCAGCCATACACAGGTAGACCCCCTGAATGAGCAGTTCTTC; CDR3 protein: CASSHTQVDPLNEQFF; V gene: TRBV27; D gene: .; J gene: TRBJ2-1
CDR3 DNA: TGTGCCAGCAGCGCAGGGGGCGCGGCCAAAAACATTCAGTACTTC; CDR3 protein: CASSAGGAAKNIQYF; V gene: TRBV11-2; D gene: TRBD1; J gene: TRBJ2-4
CDR3 DNA: TGTGCCAGCAGCCCGCTGTTCCAGGGAGGGGAATTCGACTACACCTTC; CDR3 protein: CASSPLFQGGEFDYTF; V gene: TRBV4-2; D gene: .; J gene: TRBJ1-2
CDR3 DNA: TGTGCCAGCAGTTCCCTAGAGCGGGAGGGAAACGAGCAGTACTTC; CDR3 protein: CASSSLEREGNEQYF; V gene: TRBV27; D gene: TRBD2; J gene: TRBJ2-7
CDR3 DNA: TGTGCCAGCTCACCACCGGGACAGGGGGCGAACACCGGGGAGCTGTTTTTT; CDR3 protein: CASSPPGQGANTGELFF; V gene: TRBV18; D gene: TRBD1; J gene: TRBJ2-2
CDR3 DNA: TGTGCCAGCAGTTACGAAAGGGGGCAAAGCACAGATACGCAGTATTTT; CDR3 protein: CASSYERGQSTDTQYF; V gene: TRBV6-2/TRBV6-3; D gene: TRBD1; J gene: TRBJ2-3
CDR3 DNA: TGTGCCAGCAGCGGGGCAGACCCTACGAAGCAGTACTTC; CDR3 protein: CASSGADPTKQYF; V gene: TRBV7-2; D gene: .; J gene: TRBJ2-7
CDR3 DNA: TGTGCCCTAGTCCGGGGGGGTGGCACAGATACGCAGTATTTT; CDR3 protein: CALVRGGGTDTQYF; V gene: TRBV28; D gene: TRBD2; J gene: TRBJ2-3
CDR3 DNA: TGTGCCAGCAGCTTGGCTACGGCAGGGCCCTGGGGAAACACCATATATTTT; CDR3 protein: CASSLATAGPWGNTIYF; V gene: TRBV5-6; D gene: .; J gene: TRBJ1-3
CDR3 DNA: TGTGCCAGCAGTTCTGCCCCTGGTGATCCGAGCTCTGGAAACACCATATATTTT; CDR3 protein: CASSSAPGDPSSGNTIYF; V gene: TRBV28; D gene: .; J gene: TRBJ1-3
CDR3 DNA: TGTGCCAGCAGCTTAAGCGGGAGCGTCCGGGGCTACGAGCAGTACTTC; CDR3 protein: CASSLSGSVRGYEQYF; V gene: TRBV7-2; D gene: TRBD2; J gene: TRBJ2-7
CDR3 DNA: TGTGCCAGCAACCGCCAGGGGTACGAGCAGTACTTC; CDR3 protein: CASNRQGYEQYF; V gene: TRBV6-5; D gene: .; J gene: TRBJ2-7
CDR3 DNA: TGTGCCAGCTCACCCTCAGGGGGCGGACACACCATATATTTT; CDR3 protein: CASSPSGGGHTIYF; V gene: TRBV18; D gene: TRBD1; J gene: TRBJ1-3
CDR3 DNA: TGTGCCAGCAGCCACCTACAGGGGAATGAGCAGTTCTTC; CDR3 protein: CASSHLQGNEQFF; V gene: TRBV3-1/TRBV3-2; D gene: TRBD1; J gene: TRBJ2-1
CDR3 DNA: TGCGCCAGCAGCTGGCAGGCCCTAAACCAAGAGACCCAGTACTTC; CDR3 protein: CASSWQALNQETQYF; V gene: TRBV5-1; D gene: .; J gene: TRBJ2-5
CDR3 DNA: TGTGCCAGCAGCTTAGGACAGCAAAATGAAAAACTGTTTTTT; CDR3 protein: CASSLGQQNEKLFF; V gene: TRBV7-6; D gene: .; J gene: TRBJ1-4
CDR3 DNA: TGTGCCAGCTCACCAGGACAGGGGGTGGGTCAGCCCCAGCATTTT; CDR3 protein: CASSPGQGVGQPQHF; V gene: TRBV18; D gene: TRBD1; J gene: TRBJ1-5
CDR3 DNA: TGTGCCAGCAGTTACAACGGACAGTCACTTTCACCCCTCCACTTT; CDR3 protein: CASSYNGQSLSPLHF; V gene: TRBV6-5; D gene: .; J gene: TRBJ1-6
CDR3 DNA: TGTGCCAGCAGCCAAAAGGGGGGGAATGGCTACACCTTC; CDR3 protein: CASSQKGGNGYTF; V gene: TRBV11-1; D gene: .; J gene: TRBJ1-2
CDR3 DNA: TGTGCCAGCAGCAACGCCAGGGGGCAGTTCTTC; CDR3 protein: CASSNARGQFF; V gene: TRBV6-2/TRBV6-3; D gene: .; J gene: TRBJ2-1
CDR3 DNA: TGCGCCAGCAGCTTACAACACATCAACACTGAAGCTTTCTTT; CDR3 protein: CASSLQHINTEAFF; V gene: TRBV5-1; D gene: .; J gene: TRBJ1-1
CDR3 DNA: TGTGCCAGCAGCCTCAGACAGGGGTCAGTCAATGAGCAGTTCTTC; CDR3 protein: CASSLRQGSVNEQFF; V gene: TRBV6-2/TRBV6-3; D gene: TRBD1; J gene: TRBJ2-1
CDR3 DNA: TGCGCCAGCAGCCTACGGCCCCCTAGCGGCCAAGAGACCCAGTACTTC; CDR3 protein: CASSLRPPSGQETQYF; V gene: TRBV5-1; D gene: TRBD2; J gene: TRBJ2-5
CDR3 DNA: TGTGCCAGCAGCCCTCGGAAGGGAGTAGCCTACGAGCAGTACTTC; CDR3 protein: CASSPRKGVAYEQYF; V gene: TRBV7-9; D gene: .; J gene: TRBJ2-7
CDR3 DNA: TGTGCCGGATCTCGCGAGGTAAACAATGAGCAGTTCTTC; CDR3 protein: CAGSREVNNEQFF; V gene: TRBV2; D gene: .; J gene: TRBJ2-1
CDR3 DNA: TGTGCCAGCAGCGTCGGGGTTGCGAACACTGAAGCTTTCTTT; CDR3 protein: CASSVGVANTEAFF; V gene: TRBV9; D gene: .; J gene: TRBJ1-1